This T cell receptor beta chain is drawn from a study of shared clonotypes between healthy human individuals. Whole-study results and caveats: Naive subsets generally had larger estimated richness than memory subsets.

Note on this clone: The antigen is not known.

Authors' processing steps: Because ImmunoSEQ provided only junction sequences with no quality scores, the filtering differed. Profiling relied on immunoSEQ multiplex PCR, and the TCRdb table lists in-frame clones only, not all of them. V and J calls and clone size are copied from that table; D and trimming were computed from the DNA. The sample holds hundreds of thousands of clones; about three quarters are singletons and the top ten take under 2%. The germline CDR1 and CDR2 sequences are GTSNPN and SVGIG (reference sequence). After removal of 0 bases from V and 7 bases from J, the junction contained 9 bases not matched to a gene. CDR3 length: 15 residues.

The sequence derives from a woman aged 25-40 years in good health. The sequenced sample consisted of memory CD4+ T cells sorted from blood. Sample subset: CD45RA-negative fraction. The J gene is TRBJ2-7, the V gene TRBV30, with 10 nucleotides matching TRBD2. CDR3 DNA sequence: TGTGCCTGGAGTGTACATACTAGCGGGACTAAAGAGCAGTACTTC. This sequence encodes CAWSVHTSGTKEQYF.